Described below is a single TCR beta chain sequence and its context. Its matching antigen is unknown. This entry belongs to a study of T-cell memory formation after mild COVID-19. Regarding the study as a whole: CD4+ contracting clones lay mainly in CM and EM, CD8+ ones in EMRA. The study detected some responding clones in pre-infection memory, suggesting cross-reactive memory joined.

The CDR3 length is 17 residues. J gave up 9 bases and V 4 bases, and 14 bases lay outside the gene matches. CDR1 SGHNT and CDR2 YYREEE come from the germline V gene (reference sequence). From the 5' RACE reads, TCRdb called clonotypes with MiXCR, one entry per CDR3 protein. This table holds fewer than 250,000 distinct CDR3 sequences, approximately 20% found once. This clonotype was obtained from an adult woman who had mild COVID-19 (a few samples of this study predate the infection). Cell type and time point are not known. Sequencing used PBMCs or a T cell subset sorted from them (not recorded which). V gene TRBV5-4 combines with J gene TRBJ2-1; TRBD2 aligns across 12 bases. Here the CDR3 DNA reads TGTGCCAGCAGCCCCTACCGGAGGACTAGCGGGACTAGTGAGCAGTTCTTC. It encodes CASSPYRRTSGTSEQFF.